The source of this TCR beta chain is a study of blood T cells in healthy people across ages. The CDR3 is 17 residues long. CDR1 and CDR2 from the germline V gene are LGHDT and YNNKEL (reference sequence). Trimming removed 1 base from V and 2 bases from J; junction bases left unmatched: 5. A J-beta primer mix and a sample-barcoded 5' primer were used in a second PCR of roughly 6 to 12 cycles. TCRdb recomputed calls from the 5' RACE reads with MiXCR, one row per CDR3 protein. The table shows just under 750,000 distinct CDR3 sequences, with around a fifth occurring only once. The V and J genes are TRBV3-1 and TRBJ2-3, with 11 bases that match TRBD2. The TCR was taken from a man aged 65 to 79 in good health. Sequenced input: blood. CDR3 bases: TGTGCCAGCAGCCAAGGCCTAGCGGGAGGTTCCACAGATACGCAGTATTTT. Translated: CASSQGLAGGSTDTQYF.